This T cell receptor (beta chain) was observed in a study of siplizumab effects on memory and regulatory T cells. Study outcomes and limitations: Naive T cells looked more diverse than memory cells, and they looked like major contributors to the alloresponse. Where siplizumab was present, mappable alloreactive CD4+ clones averaged around 70% Treg-derived, compared with around 27% in controls. Tracing alloreactive clones into unstimulated subsets worked for only a minor fraction of them.

Roughly 90,000 TCR templates per sample were sequenced. Clones were sequenced by immunoSEQ multiplex PCR, and TCRdb holds only the in-frame ones, with some missing. This table holds about 100,000 clones, approximately 92% found once. Germline CDR1 is SGHDT and CDR2 is YYEEEE. V lost 4 bases and J lost 4; bases outside the gene matches: 8. The CDR3 contains 14 residues. Of note for this clone: No antigen is known for it.

The TCR comes from a human donor in good health. V and J are TRBV5-6 and TRBJ2-7; 7 bases agree with TRBD1. The sample consisted of CD4+ T cells sorted from blood. In nucleotides, the CDR3 is TGTGCCAGCAGCAGGTATGGGACAGAATACGAGCAGTACTTC. The encoded protein is CASSRYGTEYEQYF.